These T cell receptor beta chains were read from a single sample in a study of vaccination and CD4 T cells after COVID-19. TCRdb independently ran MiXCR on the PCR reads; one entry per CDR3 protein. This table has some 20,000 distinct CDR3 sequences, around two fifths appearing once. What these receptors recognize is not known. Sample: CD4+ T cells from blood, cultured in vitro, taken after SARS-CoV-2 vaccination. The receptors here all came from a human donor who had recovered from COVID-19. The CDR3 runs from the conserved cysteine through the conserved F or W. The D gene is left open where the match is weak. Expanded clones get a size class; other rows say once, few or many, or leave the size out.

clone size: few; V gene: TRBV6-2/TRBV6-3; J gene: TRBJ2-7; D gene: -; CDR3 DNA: TGTGCCAGCAGTTACGGGCGGGTATCCTACGAGCAGTACTTC; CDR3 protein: CASSYGRVSYEQYF
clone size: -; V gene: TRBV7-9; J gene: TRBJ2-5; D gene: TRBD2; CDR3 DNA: TGTGCCAGCAGCTTACTAGCGGGAATGAAGGGGGCGGAGACCCAGTACTTC; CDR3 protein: CASSLLAGMKGAETQYF
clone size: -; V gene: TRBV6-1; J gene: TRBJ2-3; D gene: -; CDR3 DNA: TGTGCCAGCGGGGCGGCCACAACCGAGTATTTT; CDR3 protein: CASGAATTEYF
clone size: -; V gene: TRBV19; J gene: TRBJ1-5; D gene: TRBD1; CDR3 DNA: TGTGCCAGTACTCTCTATCCGACAGGGTTAGGCAATCAGCCCCAGCATTTT; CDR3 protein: CASTLYPTGLGNQPQHF
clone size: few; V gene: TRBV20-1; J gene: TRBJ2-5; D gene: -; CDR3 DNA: TGCAGTGCTAGAGATCTATTCGGGGGAGGACAAGAGACCCAGTACTTC; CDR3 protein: CSARDLFGGGQETQYF
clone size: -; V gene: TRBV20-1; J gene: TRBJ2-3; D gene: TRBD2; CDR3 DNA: TGCAGTGCTAGCACAAAGGGACTAGCGGGAGTGGATACGCAGTATTTT; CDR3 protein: CSASTKGLAGVDTQYF
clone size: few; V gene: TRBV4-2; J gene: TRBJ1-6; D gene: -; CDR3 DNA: TGTGCCAGCAGCCAAGAGAATTCACCCCTCCACTTT; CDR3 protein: CASSQENSPLHF
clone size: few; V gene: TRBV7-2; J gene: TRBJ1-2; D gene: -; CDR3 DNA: TGTGCCAGCAATAAGGGGGAAAACTATGGCTACACCTTC; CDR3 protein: CASNKGENYGYTF
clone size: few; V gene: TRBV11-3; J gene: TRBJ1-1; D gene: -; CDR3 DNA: TGTGCCAGCAGCCACCGCCGTCAGAACACTGAAGCTTTCTTT; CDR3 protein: CASSHRRQNTEAFF
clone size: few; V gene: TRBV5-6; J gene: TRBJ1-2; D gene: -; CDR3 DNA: TGTGCCAGCAGCTTGGCCTCCAATCGTCGCTACACCTTC; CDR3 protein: CASSLASNRRYTF
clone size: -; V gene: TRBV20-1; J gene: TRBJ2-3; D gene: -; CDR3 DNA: TGCAGTGCCGAGAGCGGTAGTTCAGGGGACACAGATACGCAGTATTTT; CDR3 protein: CSAESGSSGDTDTQYF
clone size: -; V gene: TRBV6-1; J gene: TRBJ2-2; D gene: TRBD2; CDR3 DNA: TGTGCCAGCAGTGAAGTGGGAGGGCCGAGGACCGGGGAGCTGTTTTTT; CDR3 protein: CASSEVGGPRTGELFF
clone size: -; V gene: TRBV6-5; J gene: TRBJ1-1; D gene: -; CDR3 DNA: TGTGCCAGCAGTTATCGACCGCCCCACACTGAAGCTTTCTTT; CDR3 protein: CASSYRPPHTEAFF
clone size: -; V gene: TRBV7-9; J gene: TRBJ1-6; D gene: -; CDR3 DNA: TGTGCCAGCAGCCATGAGACAGTCTCTTCACCCCTCCACTTT; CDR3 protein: CASSHETVSSPLHF
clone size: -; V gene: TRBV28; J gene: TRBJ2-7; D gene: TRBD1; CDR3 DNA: TGTGCCAGCAGCCTGAGACAGGGATCCTACGAGCAGTACTTC; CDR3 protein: CASSLRQGSYEQYF
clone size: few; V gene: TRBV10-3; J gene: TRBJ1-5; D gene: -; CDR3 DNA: TGTGCCATCAGTGAGTCGAGAGTCGCGGGGCTTAGACAGCCCCAGCATTTT; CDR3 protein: CAISESRVAGLRQPQHF
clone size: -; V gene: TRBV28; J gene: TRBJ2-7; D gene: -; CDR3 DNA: TGTGCCAGCAGCCAAGGACGGAGCTACGAGCAGTACTTC; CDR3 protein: CASSQGRSYEQYF
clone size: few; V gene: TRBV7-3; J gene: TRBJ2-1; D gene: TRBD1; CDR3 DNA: TGTGCCAGCAGCCTCGCCGGGACAGGTCTACGGGATGAGCAGTTCTTC; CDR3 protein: CASSLAGTGLRDEQFF
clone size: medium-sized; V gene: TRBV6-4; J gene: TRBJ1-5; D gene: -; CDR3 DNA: TGTGCCAGCAGTGACTCCCTAGATCGCAATCAGCCCCAGCATTTT; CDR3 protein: CASSDSLDRNQPQHF
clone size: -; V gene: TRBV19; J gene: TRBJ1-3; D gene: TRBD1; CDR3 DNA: TGTGCCAGCAGGGACAGTATATCTGGAAACACCATATATTTT; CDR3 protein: CASRDSISGNTIYF
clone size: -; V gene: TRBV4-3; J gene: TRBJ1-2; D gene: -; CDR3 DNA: TGCGCCAGCAGCCCCCAAAGGGGTAGGGATGGCTACACCTTC; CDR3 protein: CASSPQRGRDGYTF
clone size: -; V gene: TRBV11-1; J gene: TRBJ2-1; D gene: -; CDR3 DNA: TGTGCCAGCAGCTTGGGGCGGGGCTCCTACAATGAGCAGTTCTTC; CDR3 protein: CASSLGRGSYNEQFF
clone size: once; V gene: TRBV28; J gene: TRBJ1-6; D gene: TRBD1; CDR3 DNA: TGTGCCAGCAGTTCTGCGACAGGGAAAAATTCACCCCTCCACTTT; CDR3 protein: CASSSATGKNSPLHF
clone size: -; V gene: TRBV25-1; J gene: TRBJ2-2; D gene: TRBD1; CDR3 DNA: TGTGCCAGCAGTGCTAGGACAGGGAACACCGGGGAGCTGTTTTTT; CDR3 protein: CASSARTGNTGELFF
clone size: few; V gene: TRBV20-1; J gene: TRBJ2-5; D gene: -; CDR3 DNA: TGCAGTGCTAGACCTCAACAGACCCAGTACTTC; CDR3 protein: CSARPQQTQYF
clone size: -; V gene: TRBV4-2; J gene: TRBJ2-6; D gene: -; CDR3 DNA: TGTGCCAGCAGCCAAGGTCCCCAGGGCCAAATCTCTGGGGCCAACGTCCTGACTTTC; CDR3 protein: CASSQGPQGQISGANVLTF
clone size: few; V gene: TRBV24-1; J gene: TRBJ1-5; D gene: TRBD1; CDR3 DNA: TGTGCCACCAGTGATCCGACAGGGGATCAGCCCCAGCATTTT; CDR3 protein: CATSDPTGDQPQHF
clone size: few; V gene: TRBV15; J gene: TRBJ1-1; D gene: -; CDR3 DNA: TGTGCCACCAGCAGAGGCCCTACACTTGAAGCTTTCTTT; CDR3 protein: CATSRGPTLEAFF
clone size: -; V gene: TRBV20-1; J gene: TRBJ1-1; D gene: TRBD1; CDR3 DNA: TGCAGTGCTGGAGGGGGCGGTTTCCCTCGGAACACTGAAGCTTTCTTT; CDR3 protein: CSAGGGGFPRNTEAFF
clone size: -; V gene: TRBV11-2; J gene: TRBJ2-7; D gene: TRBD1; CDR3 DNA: TGTGCCAGCAGCCTAACCGGACAGGGCGAGCAGTACTTC; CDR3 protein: CASSLTGQGEQYF
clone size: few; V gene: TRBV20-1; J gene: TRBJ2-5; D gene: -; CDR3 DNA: TGCAGTGCTAGAGTAGCAGGGGTAGAGACCCAGTACTTC; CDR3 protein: CSARVAGVETQYF
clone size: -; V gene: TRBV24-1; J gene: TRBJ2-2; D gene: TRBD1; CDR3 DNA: TGTGCCACCAGTGATCCACCGGGACAGGGGTGGGCGGCCGGGGAGCTGTTTTTT; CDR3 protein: CATSDPPGQGWAAGELFF
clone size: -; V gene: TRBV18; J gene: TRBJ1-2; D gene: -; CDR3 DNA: TGTGCCAGCTCATCCGAAGGAATCTATGGCTACACCTTC; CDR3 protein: CASSSEGIYGYTF
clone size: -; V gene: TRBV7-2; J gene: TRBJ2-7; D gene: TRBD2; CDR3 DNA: TGTGCCAGCAGCTTCACTAGCGGGAGGAACGAGCAGTACTTC; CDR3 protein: CASSFTSGRNEQYF
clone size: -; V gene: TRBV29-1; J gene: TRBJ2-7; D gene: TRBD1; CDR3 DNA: TGCAGCGTGGGAGCTAGGACAGGGGTCCACGAGCAGTACTTC; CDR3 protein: CSVGARTGVHEQYF
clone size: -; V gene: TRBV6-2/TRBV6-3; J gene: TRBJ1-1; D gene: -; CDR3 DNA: -; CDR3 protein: CASTNQTSMYLCAGGDTPGTEAFF
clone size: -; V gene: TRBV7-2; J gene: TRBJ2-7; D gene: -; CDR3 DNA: TGTGCCAGCGCCGAAACGAGGGGGGGCGAGCAGTACTTC; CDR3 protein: CASAETRGGEQYF
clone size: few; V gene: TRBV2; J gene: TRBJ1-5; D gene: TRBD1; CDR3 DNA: TGTGCCAGCAGGCTGACAGGGGGGAATCAGCCCCAGCATTTT; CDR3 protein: CASRLTGGNQPQHF
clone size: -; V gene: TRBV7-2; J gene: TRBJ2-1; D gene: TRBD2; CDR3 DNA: TGTGCCAGCAGCGCCCTAACGAGCGGGGTAGGCAATGAGCAGTTCTTC; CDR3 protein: CASSALTSGVGNEQFF
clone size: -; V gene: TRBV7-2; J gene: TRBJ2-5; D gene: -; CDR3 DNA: TGTGCCAGCAGCTTGGATTGGGCGAGGCGGGAGACCCAGTACTTC; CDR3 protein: CASSLDWARRETQYF
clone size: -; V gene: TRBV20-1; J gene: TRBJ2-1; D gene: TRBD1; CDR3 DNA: TGCAGTGCTAGAGATCCTTATAAGACAGGGCTATCCTACAATGAGCAGTTCTTC; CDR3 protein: CSARDPYKTGLSYNEQFF
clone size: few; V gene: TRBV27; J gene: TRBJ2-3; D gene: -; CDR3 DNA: TGTGCCAGCAGTACCGGGACTGCGGCAGGGCCAGATACGCAGTATTTT; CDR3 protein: CASSTGTAAGPDTQYF
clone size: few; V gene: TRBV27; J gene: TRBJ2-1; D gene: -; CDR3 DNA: TGTGCCAGCAGTACCGACTGGAGGGAGAACAATGAGCAGTTCTTC; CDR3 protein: CASSTDWRENNEQFF
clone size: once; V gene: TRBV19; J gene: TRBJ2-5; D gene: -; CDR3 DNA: TGTGCCAGTAGTATAAGGGGGGTGACCCAGTACTTC; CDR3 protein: CASSIRGVTQYF
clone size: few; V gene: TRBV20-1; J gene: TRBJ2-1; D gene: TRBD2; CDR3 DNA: TGCAGTGCCCCAGCTGGCGGGGGGGACAATGAGCAGTTCTTC; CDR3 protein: CSAPAGGGDNEQFF
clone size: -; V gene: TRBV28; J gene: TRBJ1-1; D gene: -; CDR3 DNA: TGTGCCAGCAGCCGGACAGTCTTGGGTGAAGCTTTCTTT; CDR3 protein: CASSRTVLGEAFF
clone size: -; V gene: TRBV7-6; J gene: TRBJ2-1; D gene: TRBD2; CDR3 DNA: TGTGCCAGCAGCTCTCCGACTAGCGGGAGCCGCCAGGAGCAGTTCTTC; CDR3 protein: CASSSPTSGSRQEQFF
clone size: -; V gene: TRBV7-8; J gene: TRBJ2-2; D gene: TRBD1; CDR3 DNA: TGTGCCAGCAGCTTGGACAGGGCCACCGGGGAGCTGTTTTTT; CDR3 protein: CASSLDRATGELFF